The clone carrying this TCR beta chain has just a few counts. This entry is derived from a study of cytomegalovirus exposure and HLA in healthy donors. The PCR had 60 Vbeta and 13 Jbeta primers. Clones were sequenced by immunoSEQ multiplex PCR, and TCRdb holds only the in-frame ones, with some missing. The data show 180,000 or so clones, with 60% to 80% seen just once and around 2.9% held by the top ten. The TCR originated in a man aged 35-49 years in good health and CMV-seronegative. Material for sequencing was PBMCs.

CDR3 nucleotide sequence: TGTGCCAGCAGTCCGTGGGGGGGTAACTATGGCTACACCTTC. Its protein is CASSPWGGNYGYTF. The V and J genes are TRBV28 and TRBJ1-2; D perhaps matches TRBD1 (5 bases). This CDR3 is built from 14 residues. V was shortened by 5 bases and J by 1 base, with 11 bases between the two germline ends. The germline CDR1 and CDR2 sequences are MDHEN and SYDVKM.